A single sample gave rise to the 10 T cell receptor beta chains below, sequenced in a study of early T cells in non-severe SARS-CoV-2 infection (dated by TCRdb to about 2021). Receptor amplification or capture employed 5' RACE. The run used a NextSeq 500. In-frame beta chains were kept once TCRdb had trimmed the public reads at Q25 with fastp and called clones with MiXCR. Rows with one shared CDR3 protein collapse into an entry with the most common genes and DNA. The sample data list 40,000 or so distinct CDR3 sequences, and more than 5% of these were observed just once. The leading ten clones occupy 7.6% of the sample. The sequencing sample was made of whole blood. The receptor source for this set is an adult who was a healthcare worker with PCR-confirmed SARS-CoV-2 infection or an uninfected control (not recorded which).

In this sample, this clonotype turned up many times. This chain joins TRBV29-1 and TRBJ1-4, with D maybe TRBD1 (6 bases). Trimming shortened V by 7 bases and J by 8 bases, and 14 bases separated the two germline ends. Germline V gene lookup returns CDR1 SQVTM and CDR2 ANQGSEA. The CDR3 covers 12 residues. The CDR3 spells CSAGRGGEKLFF. CDR3 sequence (DNA): TGCAGCGCCGGAAGAGGGGGGGAAAAACTGTTTTTT.

Ten or more counts support this clonotype. This chain uses TRBV2 with TRBJ1-5; D remains unclear. CDR3 size: 18 residues. CDR1 and CDR2 from the germline V gene are SNHLY and FYNNEI. V lost 1 base, J lost 9 bases, and 25 bases lay in between. This chain's CDR3 is CASSEVGSFLGAARPQHF. As DNA, the CDR3 is TGTGCCAGCAGTGAAGTAGGGTCCTTCCTCGGAGCAGCGCGGCCCCAGCATTTT.

This clonotype came up a few times. J is TRBJ1-1 and V is TRBV7-2; 7 positions match TRBD1. With V trimmed by 4 bases and J by 4 bases, 9 bases remained unmatched. Looked up from germline, CDR1 is SGHTA and CDR2 is FQGNSA. CDR3 size: 15 residues. CDR3 protein: CASSSGKGGVTEAFF. The CDR3 nucleotides are TGTGCCAGCAGCTCCGGGAAAGGGGGCGTCACTGAAGCTTTCTTT.

This clonotype counts as medium-sized. The chain recombines TRBV11-2 with TRBJ2-7; D unresolved. V lost 5 bases to trimming and J lost 2 bases, with 4 bases between them. This CDR3 has 11 amino acids. Germline loops: CDR1 SGHAT, CDR2 FQNNGV. The CDR3 nucleotides read TGTGCCAGCAGCGCGACCTACGAGCAGTACTTC. Translating gives CASSATYEQYF.

This clonotype was recorded many times. The rearrangement uses TRBV7-6 and TRBJ2-1; no firm D call. This CDR3 is built from 14 residues. Trimming pared 1 base from V and 6 bases from J, leaving 10 bases between. Per germline, CDR1 SGHVS and CDR2 FNYEAQ. The DNA for the CDR3 is TGTGCCAGCAGCTTAGGGACCACTCTCAATGAGCAGTTCTTC. Its translation is CASSLGTTLNEQFF.

This clonotype has at least ten counts. DNA of the CDR3: TGCGCCAGCAGCTTGGCTCGGGCTAGAATTTTCAATGAGCAGTTCTTC. Protein product: CASSLARARIFNEQFF. The rearrangement joins TRBV5-1 to TRBJ2-1; the D is unclear. The CDR3 consists of 16 residues. V shed 0 bases and J shed 6 bases, with 16 bases lying between them. Germline V gene sequence: CDR1 SGHRS, CDR2 YFSETQ.

In this sample, this clonotype turned up many times. The V and J genes are TRBV10-3 and TRBJ2-5; D perhaps matches TRBD2 (5 bases). V was trimmed by 5 bases and J by 2 bases, leaving 6 bases between them. This CDR3 comprises 12 residues. The V gene's germline CDR1 is ENHRY and CDR2 SYGVKD. The CDR3 sequence is CAISRGQETQYF. CDR3 DNA: TGTGCCATCAGTCGGGGTCAAGAGACCCAGTACTTC.

This clonotype was recorded many times. V is TRBV2 and J is TRBJ2-3; weak D call: TRBD2 (5 bases). The CDR3 has 14 amino acids. Trimming cost V 6 bases and J 4 bases, with 14 bases left between them. Germline V gene data show CDR1 as SNHLY and CDR2 as FYNNEI. The CDR3: CASSLAPGADTQYF. The DNA for the CDR3 is TGTGCCAGCAGCCTAGCCCCTGGAGCAGATACGCAGTATTTT.

This clonotype was counted ten times or more. The chain uses TRBV20-1 and TRBJ1-4; 10 nucleotides line up with TRBD1. V shed 3 bases, J shed 10 bases, and the junction held 5 bases outside the gene matches. The germline gives CDR1 DFQATT, CDR2 SNEGSKA (reference sequence). The CDR3 sequence is 13 residues long. Here the CDR3 reads CSASGTGVAKLFF. CDR3 bases: TGCAGTGCTAGCGGGACAGGGGTGGCAAAACTGTTTTTT.

Ten or more counts support this clonotype. This chain uses TRBV5-8 with TRBJ1-2; unclear D gene. The V end lost 1 base, the J end lost 2 bases, and 9 bases lay between the germline ends. Per the germline V gene, CDR1 is SGHTS and CDR2 is YDEGEE. This CDR3 comprises 14 residues. The CDR3 region is CASSLSATNYGYTF. The CDR3, as DNA: TGTGCCAGCAGCTTGTCAGCAACGAACTATGGCTACACCTTC.